Shown below are 10 T cell receptor beta chains from a single sample sequenced in a study of blood T cells in healthy people across ages. Next came a second PCR, run for about 7 to 12 cycles, which used a sample-barcoded 5' primer along with a J-beta primer mix. TCRdb processed the 5' RACE reads anew with MiXCR; each CDR3 protein has one entry. The data contain 800,000 to 1,300,000 distinct CDR3 sequences, 20% to 25% of them singletons. This sample was also put to use in a study of T cells of mothers and their children.

The material sequenced was blood. These TCRs come from a girl aged 2 to 9 in good health.

The rearrangement uses TRBV6-5 and TRBJ2-5, with D perhaps given as TRBD1 or TRBD2 (6 bases each). The CDR3 contains 17 residues. Between the trimmed V and J ends, which lost 6 bases and 8 bases, there was a span of 28 bases. The germline CDR1 and CDR2 sequences are MNHEY and SVGAGI. The CDR3 here is CASRERLTGAVRLTQYF. For the CDR3, the DNA is TGTGCCAGCAGGGAGAGATTGACGGGGGCGGTGAGGCTCACCCAGTACTTC.

This chain joins TRBV12-3 or TRBV12-4 and TRBJ1-2; D call uncertain. The CDR3 loop spans 14 amino acids. Deletions cut 5 bases from V and 0 bases from J, with 10 bases between. CDR3 amino acids: CASSDLFSNYGYTF. As DNA, the CDR3 is TGTGCCAGCAGTGACCTATTCTCTAACTATGGCTACACCTTC.

This clonotype came up a few times. A read error may produce the germline difference seen at one junction end. This chain connects TRBV28 to TRBJ2-5; tentatively, D is TRBD2 (6 bases). Per germline, CDR1 MDHEN and CDR2 SYDVKM. This CDR3 is 14 amino acids long. The DNA of the CDR3 is TGTGCCTGCAGTGCATTGGGGCTCGATAGGAGGGAGTACTTC. It is translated as CACSALGLDRREYF.

The rearrangement uses TRBV4-1 and TRBJ2-5, with D possibly called TRBD1 or TRBD2 (5 bases each). V was trimmed by 1 base and J by 4 bases, leaving 19 bases between them. CDR1 is MGHRA and CDR2 is YSYEKL in the germline V gene. This CDR3 has 17 amino acids. The CDR3 bases are TGCGCCAGCAGCCAAGCACCGGGGCCACGGGGTTTAGAGACCCAGTACTTC. Encoded protein: CASSQAPGPRGLETQYF.

The V gene is TRBV6-4, the J gene TRBJ2-5, with D perhaps given as TRBD1 or TRBD2 (5 bases each). Judging by the DNA end, TRBJ2-1 fits better; the J call may be wrong. CDR3 length: 14 residues. Germline CDR1 is MRHNA and CDR2 is SNTAGT. The CDR3 DNA follows: TGTGCCAGCAGTGACTCGACCGGGGCGAGGGAGCAGTTCTTC. It codes for CASSDSTGAREQFF.

This clonotype was seen a handful of times. This chain joins TRBV9 and TRBJ1-1; 12 nucleotides align to TRBD1. The germline gives CDR1 SGDLS, CDR2 YYNGEE. V was clipped by 5 bases and J by 11 bases; unmatched bases: 16. This CDR3 comprises 16 residues. CDR3 sequence reads: CASSAYTGQGALDAFF. As DNA, the CDR3 is TGTGCCAGCAGTGCATATACGGGACAGGGGGCCTTGGATGCTTTCTTT.

The CDR3 coding sequence is TGCAGTGCTAGAGATTTAGTTTCACGTCGGAATCGCCAAGAGACCCAGTACTTC. Translated: CSARDLVSRRNRQETQYF. The rearrangement uses TRBV20-1 and TRBJ2-5; D is uncertain. CDR1 and CDR2 from the germline V gene are DFQATT and SNEGSKA (reference sequence). Between the trimmed V and J ends, which lost 0 bases and 1 base, there was a span of 21 bases. The CDR3 is made up of 18 amino acids.

The rearrangement links TRBV5-1 to TRBJ2-7, with D uncertain. Between the trimmed V and J ends, which lost 0 bases and 5 bases, there was a span of 21 bases. The CDR3 covers 17 residues. Germline values: CDR1 SGHRS, CDR2 YFSETQ. CDR3 loop: CASSLGGVTGRGNEQYF. The CDR3 region has the DNA TGCGCCAGCAGCTTGGGCGGTGTAACGGGTAGAGGTAACGAGCAGTACTTC.

This clonotype was seen a few times. The J gene is TRBJ2-5, the V gene TRBV6-1; weak D call: TRBD2 (6 bases). This CDR3 comprises 12 residues. V was pared by 3 bases and J by 13 bases, with 15 bases between. Looked up from germline, CDR1 is MNHNS and CDR2 is SASEGT. The chain's CDR3 is CASSDGTAERYF. The DNA of the CDR3 is TGTGCCAGCAGTGACGGGACTGCGGAGCGGTACTTC.

This clonotype was recorded a few times. The V gene is TRBV4-3, the J gene TRBJ1-2, with D maybe TRBD1 (5 bases). Germline V gene sequence: CDR1 LGHNA, CDR2 YSLEER. V was cut by 0 bases and J by 6 bases, with 20 bases left in between. The CDR3 loop spans 17 amino acids. The CDR3 DNA follows: TGCGCCAGCAGCCAAGATCTCCAGACGAGGGTAGGGGATGGCTACACCTTC. Translating it yields CASSQDLQTRVGDGYTF.